Reported below is one T cell receptor beta chain. This clonotype was seen ten or more times. No cognate antigen has been identified for it. Base-call qualities are not available, and no considerably larger clone is one nucleotide away. This entry comes from a study of identical twins (dated by TCRdb to between 2015 and 2016). Broadly, across the study: TCR alpha and beta repertoires from monozygotic twins, unrelated adults of various ages and cord blood were deep-sequenced to test whether fetal clonotypes persist. To rule out contamination, the twin experiments were replicated at different times with different library preparation protocols. What the study reported, not specific to this receptor: Compared with coincidental sharing between unrelated individuals, out-of-frame TCR alpha sequences shared between twins had an excess of sequences with low generation probability. The excess sharing between twins in beta out-of-frame sequences was weaker because fewer shared sequences reduced the signal-to-noise ratio. Recombination models systematically underestimated out-of-frame TCR alpha sharing in monozygotic twins but agreed with sharing between unrelated individuals. Zero-insertion analyses could be partly confounded by invariant T cells such as MAIT and iNKT, though diverse VJ usage argued against such confounding for most clonotypes. Because the same donors could not be followed over many years, conclusions were based on cross-sectional statistical analysis. Abundant cord blood beta clonotypes had fewer insertions, young adult naive repertoires showed a similar but weaker trend, and memory repertoires showed no such trend.

Every donor was a healthy Caucasian. Three pairs of female monozygotic twins, all aged about 18 to 30 years, made up the twin cohort. Positive isolation kits from Invitrogen were used to isolate CD4+ and CD8+ T cell populations. Libraries were prepared through 5' RACE. Sequencer: Illumina HiSeq 2000. Template switching introduced a universal primer binding site; the final cDNA contained a unique molecular identifier, enabling accurate counting of TCR cDNA molecules. Specific primers in the conserved constant-segment region were used to synthesize first-strand cDNA for the TCR alpha and beta chains. Each cDNA library was double barcoded, with a SMART-Mk sample barcode plus Illumina barcodes, to control for contamination. TruSeq adapter sequences, together with Illumina sample barcodes, were added in two successive PCR steps. Sequencing of the TCR alpha and beta cDNA libraries was done on the Illumina HiSeq platform using custom primers. The authors processed their data as follows. MiGEC processed the raw reads to extract unique molecular identifiers, while MiXCR was used to determine the CDR3 positions. For each individual, recombination models were inferred using an EM algorithm with the repgenHMM and IGoR tools. Shared clonotype analysis was performed with the tcR package in R, normalizing sharing by the product of cloneset sizes. To study raw recombination free of thymic and clonal selection effects, out-of-frame nonproductive sequences were analyzed. TCRdb reran the public reads through fastp at Q25 and MiXCR, keeping productive beta chains. Rows matching on CDR3 protein sequence are summarized as one entry with the most common DNA and genes. The V and J calls here are based on TCRdb, not the publication. In all, the sample holds about 530,000 distinct CDR3 sequences, and more than 20% of those were seen once. Together, the top ten hold about 0.48% of the sample.

Trimming costs V 1 base and J 13 bases, and their ends lie 14 bases apart. The CDR3 covers 13 residues, taking in both the cysteine and the phenylalanine. Only the CDR3 DNA is retained, 39 bases long and in frame from the first base. The sample was also reused in another study, on yellow fever vaccine responses in identical twins. According to the second study: The authors reported that the T cell response to vaccination in identical twins appeared partly convergent and partly personalized. In the study, vaccine-responding T cell clones were precisely tracked in identical twins.

Sequencing input: CD4+ T cells sorted from blood. The receptor was derived from a woman under 30 in good health. The rearranged segments are TRBV12-3 or TRBV12-4 and TRBJ2-1, and possibly TRBD2, on 6 matching bases. The nucleotide sequence reads TGTGCCAGCAGTTTAGGGGGCATGGGAGGACAGTTCTTC. Translation gives CASSLGGMGGQFF.